These 2 T cell receptor beta chains originate from one sample sequenced in a study of blood T cells in healthy people across ages. Primed by a sample-barcoded 5' primer and a J-beta primer mix, a second PCR proceeded for about 6 to 11 cycles. Each CDR3 protein is one row after TCRdb ran MiXCR on the 5' RACE reads. Of roughly 680,000 distinct CDR3 sequences in the sample, approximately 52% were seen once. The specimen was blood. These receptors all come from a woman over 75 in good health.

This clonotype was seen many times. The V and J genes are TRBV7-3 and TRBJ2-3; D ambiguous. Trimming stripped 8 bases from V and 4 bases from J, with 13 bases between. The CDR3 consists of 13 residues. The germline CDR1 and CDR2 sequences are SGHTA and FQGTGA. This CDR3 reads CASSRSLADTQYF. CDR3 coding DNA: TGTGCCAGCTCTCGTAGTTTGGCAGATACGCAGTATTTT.

This clonotype was seen at least ten times. The chain has TRBV5-1 and TRBJ1-2; TRBD1 might be the D (5 bases). Germline lookup yields CDR1 SGHRS and CDR2 YFSETQ. V shed 4 bases and J shed 5 bases, with 15 bases lying between them. The CDR3 totals 14 residues. CDR3 DNA: TGCGCCAGCAGCGGAACCGGGACCCTATATGGCTACACCTTC. Amino acids: CASSGTGTLYGYTF.